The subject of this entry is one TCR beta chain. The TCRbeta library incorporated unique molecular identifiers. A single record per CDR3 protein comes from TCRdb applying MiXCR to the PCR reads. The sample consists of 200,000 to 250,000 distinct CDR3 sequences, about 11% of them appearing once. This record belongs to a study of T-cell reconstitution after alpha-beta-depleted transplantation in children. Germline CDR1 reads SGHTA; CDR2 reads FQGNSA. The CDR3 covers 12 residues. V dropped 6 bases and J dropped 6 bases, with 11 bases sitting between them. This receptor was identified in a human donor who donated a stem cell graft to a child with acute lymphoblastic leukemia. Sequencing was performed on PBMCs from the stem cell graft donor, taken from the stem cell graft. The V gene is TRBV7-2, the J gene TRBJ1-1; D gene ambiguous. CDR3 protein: CASRRLGAEAFF. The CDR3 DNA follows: TGTGCCAGCAGGCGACTGGGCGCTGAAGCTTTCTTT.